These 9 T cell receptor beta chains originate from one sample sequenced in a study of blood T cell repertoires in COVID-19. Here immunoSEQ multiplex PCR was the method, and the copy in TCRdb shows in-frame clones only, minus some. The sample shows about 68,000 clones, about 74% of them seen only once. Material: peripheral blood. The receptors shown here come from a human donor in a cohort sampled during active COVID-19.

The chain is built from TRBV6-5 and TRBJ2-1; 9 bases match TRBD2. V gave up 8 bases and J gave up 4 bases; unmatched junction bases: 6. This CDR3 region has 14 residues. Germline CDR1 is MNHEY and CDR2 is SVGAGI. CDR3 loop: CASGLAGLYNEQFF. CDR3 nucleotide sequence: TGTGCCAGCGGTCTAGCGGGGTTGTACAATGAGCAGTTCTTC.

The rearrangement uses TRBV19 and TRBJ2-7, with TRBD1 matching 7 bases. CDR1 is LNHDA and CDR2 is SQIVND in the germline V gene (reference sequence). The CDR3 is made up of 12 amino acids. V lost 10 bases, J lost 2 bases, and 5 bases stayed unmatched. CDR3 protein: CATRDSTYEQYF. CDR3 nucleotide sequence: TGTGCCACCCGGGACAGCACCTACGAGCAGTACTTC.

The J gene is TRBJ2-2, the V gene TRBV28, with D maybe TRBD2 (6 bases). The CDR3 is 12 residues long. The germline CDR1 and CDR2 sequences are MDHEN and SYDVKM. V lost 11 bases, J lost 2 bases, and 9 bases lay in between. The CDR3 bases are TGTGCCTGCGGGGTTAACACCGGGGAGCTGTTTTTT. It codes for CACGVNTGELFF.

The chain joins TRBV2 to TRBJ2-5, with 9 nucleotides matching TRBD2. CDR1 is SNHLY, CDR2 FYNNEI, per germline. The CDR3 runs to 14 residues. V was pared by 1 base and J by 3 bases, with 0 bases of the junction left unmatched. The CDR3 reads CASSEGLAEETQYF. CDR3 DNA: TGTGCCAGCAGTGAAGGACTAGCGGAAGAGACCCAGTACTTC.

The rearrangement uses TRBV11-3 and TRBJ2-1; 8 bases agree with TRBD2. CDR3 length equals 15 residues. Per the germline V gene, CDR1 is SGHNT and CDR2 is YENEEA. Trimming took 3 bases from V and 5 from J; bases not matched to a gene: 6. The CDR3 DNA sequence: TGTGCCAGCAGCTTGCGCGGGGGGATCGACAATGAGCAGTTCTTC. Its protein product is CASSLRGGIDNEQFF.

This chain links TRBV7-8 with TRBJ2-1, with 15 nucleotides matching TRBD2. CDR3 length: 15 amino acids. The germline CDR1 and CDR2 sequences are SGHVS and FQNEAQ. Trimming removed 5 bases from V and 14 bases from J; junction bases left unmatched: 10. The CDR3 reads CASSVTGTSGRTEFF. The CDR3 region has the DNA TGTGCCAGCAGCGTGACCGGGACTAGCGGGAGGACGGAGTTCTTC.

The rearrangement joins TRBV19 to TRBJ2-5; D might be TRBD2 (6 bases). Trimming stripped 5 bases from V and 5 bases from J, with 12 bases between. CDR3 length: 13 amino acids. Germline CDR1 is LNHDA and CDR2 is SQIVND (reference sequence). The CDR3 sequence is CASSQIRGETQYF. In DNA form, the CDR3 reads TGTGCCAGTAGTCAAATACGGGGGGAGACCCAGTACTTC.

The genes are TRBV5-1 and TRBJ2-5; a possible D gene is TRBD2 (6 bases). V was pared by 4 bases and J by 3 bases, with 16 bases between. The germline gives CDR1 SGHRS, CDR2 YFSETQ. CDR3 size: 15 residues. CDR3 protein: CASSPRVGGEETQYF. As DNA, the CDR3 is TGCGCCAGCAGCCCGAGGGTCGGAGGGGAAGAGACCCAGTACTTC.

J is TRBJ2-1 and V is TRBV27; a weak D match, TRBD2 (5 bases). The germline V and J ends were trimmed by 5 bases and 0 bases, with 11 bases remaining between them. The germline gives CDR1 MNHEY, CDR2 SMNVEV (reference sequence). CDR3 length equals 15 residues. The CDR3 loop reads CASSVRRGSYNEQFF. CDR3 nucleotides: TGTGCCAGCAGTGTCCGTCGGGGCTCCTACAATGAGCAGTTCTTC.